These 23 T cell receptor beta chains originate from one sample sequenced in a study of PD-1 blockade in mismatch repair-deficient tumors. Repertoires were generated with immunoSEQ multiplex PCR, while TCRdb's copy carries only in-frame clones and drops some. The sample comprises about 34,000 clones, 65% to 85% of which are singletons, and about 3.2% rests with the top ten. Specimen: PBMCs, collected around 6 weeks after starting pembrolizumab. These receptors were collected from an adult with mismatch repair-deficient cancer.

The rearrangement links TRBV28 to TRBJ1-1, with 9 bases lining up with TRBD1. CDR1 and CDR2 from the germline V gene are MDHEN and SYDVKM. Trimming at V came to 8 bases and at J to 8 bases, leaving 9 bases not matched to a gene. The CDR3 extends over 13 amino acids. The CDR3 DNA sequence: TGTGCCAGCCAGGGGACAGGGAGGATGGAAGCTTTCTTT. Its translation is CASQGTGRMEAFF.

The chain couples TRBV27 to TRBJ2-2, with TRBD2 identical over 13 bases. V shed 6 bases and J 5 bases; nucleotides not matched to a gene: 3. CDR1 MNHEY and CDR2 SMNVEV come from the germline V gene (reference sequence). The CDR3 covers 15 residues. The DNA for the CDR3 is TGTGCCAGCAGCCAGACTAGCGGGGGGACCGGGGAGCTGTTTTTT. Translating gives CASSQTSGGTGELFF.

The chain combines TRBV2 with TRBJ2-5; 10 nucleotides align to TRBD2. The CDR3 totals 14 residues. The germline gives CDR1 SNHLY, CDR2 FYNNEI. With V trimmed by 6 bases and J by 4 bases, 5 bases remained unmatched. CDR3 in amino acids: CASRASGSVETQYF. The CDR3 nucleotides are TGTGCCAGCAGAGCTAGCGGGAGCGTAGAGACCCAGTACTTC. The variable domain in full, completed from reference TRBV2 and TRBJ2-5, reads EPEVTQTPSHQVTQMGQEVILRCVPISNHLYFYWYRQILGQKVEFLVSFYNNEISEKSEIFDDQFSVERPDGSNFTLKIRSTKLEDSAMYFCASRASGSVETQYFGPGTRLLVL.

The chain combines TRBV29-1 with TRBJ2-7, with D perhaps matching TRBD1 (5 bases). With 4 bases removed from V and 2 bases from J, the gap between germline ends came to 15 bases. The CDR3 consists of 14 residues. The V gene's germline CDR1 is SQVTM and CDR2 ANQGSEA. The CDR3 protein is CSVGPNRKPYEQYF. The CDR3, as DNA: TGCAGCGTTGGGCCTAACAGGAAGCCCTACGAGCAGTACTTC.

This clone appeared a few times. The V and J genes are TRBV5-1 and TRBJ2-7, with a possible D match to TRBD1 (6 bases). This CDR3 contains 12 residues. Per germline, CDR1 SGHRS and CDR2 YFSETQ. The V end lost 4 bases, the J end lost 4 bases, and 9 bases lay between the germline ends. CDR3 residues: CASSKTGYEQYF. The CDR3 DNA follows: TGCGCCAGCAGCAAGACAGGTTACGAGCAGTACTTC.

The rearrangement links TRBV10-3 to TRBJ1-5; weak D call: TRBD1 (6 bases). This CDR3 contains 16 residues. V gave up 5 bases and J gave up 0 bases, with 14 bases separating them. Per the germline V gene, CDR1 is ENHRY and CDR2 is SYGVKD. CDR3 DNA: TGTGCCATCAGTCTACAGGGCCCGAATAGCAATCAGCCCCAGCATTTT. Translating it yields CAISLQGPNSNQPQHF.

This clone was seen a handful of times. The rearrangement joins TRBV11-3 to TRBJ2-7, with 11 bases lining up with TRBD1. The CDR3 covers 14 residues. The germline V gene encodes CDR1 SGHNT and CDR2 YENEEA. V gave up 3 bases and J gave up 4 bases; unmatched junction bases: 2. DNA of the CDR3: TGTGCCAGCAGCTTGGGACAGGGGGTTTACGAGCAGTACTTC. This gives the protein CASSLGQGVYEQYF.

The chain links TRBV10-3 to TRBJ2-7, with TRBD2 matching 15 bases. CDR3 size: 17 residues. In germline, CDR1 is ENHRY, CDR2 SYGVKD. Trimming at V came to 4 bases and at J to 7 bases, leaving 11 bases not matched to a gene. The CDR3 spells CAISAGLAGGLGGEQYF. CDR3 bases: TGTGCCATCAGTGCCGGACTAGCGGGAGGGCTGGGGGGAGAGCAGTACTTC.

V and J are TRBV29-1 and TRBJ2-5, with a weak D call TRBD2 (5 bases). The CDR3 sequence is 13 residues long. The germline gives CDR1 SQVTM, CDR2 ANQGSEA. Trimming took off 5 bases at V and 5 bases at J, with 15 bases between the two ends. CDR3 nucleotide sequence: TGCAGCGTTAACCCCATGAGGAGGGAGACCCAGTACTTC. It codes for CSVNPMRRETQYF.

The CDR3 coding sequence is TGTGCCAGTAGAGAGGGGACAGGGGGCGTTCAGCCCCAGCATTTT. It specifies CASREGTGGVQPQHF. This rearrangement joins TRBV19 to TRBJ1-5; 12 bases match TRBD1. Trimming cost V 6 bases and J 6 bases; bases outside gene matches: 6. Germline V gene data show CDR1 as LNHDA and CDR2 as SQIVND (reference sequence). There are 15 residues in the CDR3.

V is TRBV4-2 and J is TRBJ1-5, with TRBD1 as a possible D gene (6 bases). The V gene's germline CDR1 is LGHNA and CDR2 YNFKEQ. V was clipped by 0 bases and J by 6 bases, with 15 bases between them. This CDR3 has 16 amino acids. CDR3 sequence: CASSQEGPQGRQPQHF. The CDR3 DNA sequence: TGTGCCAGCAGCCAAGAGGGTCCACAGGGACGTCAGCCCCAGCATTTT.

This chain connects TRBV7-2 to TRBJ1-3; D uncertain. Trimming left V 8 bases short and J 4 bases short, with 12 bases between. The CDR3 runs 13 residues. The germline CDR1 and CDR2 sequences are SGHTA and FQGNSA. Here the CDR3 reads CASLPSGGNTIYF. CDR3 coding DNA: TGTGCCAGCCTCCCATCGGGGGGAAACACCATATATTTT.

This chain uses TRBV19 with TRBJ2-3; D might be TRBD2 (5 bases). Looked up from germline, CDR1 is LNHDA and CDR2 is SQIVND (reference sequence). The CDR3 length is 14 residues. Trimming left V 7 bases short and J 4 bases short, with 15 bases between. CDR3 region: CASNLGSWADTQYF. CDR3 coding DNA: TGTGCCAGTAACCTAGGGAGCTGGGCAGATACGCAGTATTTT.

This chain's CDR3 is CASSPQGGGNNSPLHF. DNA for the CDR3: TGCGCCAGCAGCCCCCAGGGAGGGGGGAATAATTCACCCCTCCACTTT. The chain couples TRBV5-1 to TRBJ1-6, with a tentative D call TRBD1 (6 bases). V lost 4 bases and J 5 bases, leaving 16 bases between the germline ends. The CDR3 is 16 residues long. Germline assignment: CDR1 SGHRS and CDR2 YFSETQ.

The CDR3 DNA follows: TGTGCCAGCAGCTCACCTACTAGCGAGGATGAGCAGTTCTTC. As protein: CASSSPTSEDEQFF. The V gene is TRBV28, the J gene TRBJ2-1; 7 bases agree with TRBD2. Germline values: CDR1 MDHEN, CDR2 SYDVKM. Losses at the gene ends were 6 bases for V and 8 bases for J; bases not matched to a gene: 10. The CDR3 is made up of 14 amino acids.

The chain couples TRBV6-5 to TRBJ2-5; 7 nucleotides line up with TRBD1. The CDR3 runs to 13 residues. Trimming removed 6 bases from V and 2 bases from J; junction bases left unmatched: 3. The germline V gene has CDR1 MNHEY and CDR2 SVGAGI. CDR3 DNA: TGTGCCAGCAGGGGACAGATTCAAGAGACCCAGTACTTC. Translation: CASRGQIQETQYF.

V usage is TRBV5-1 and J usage is TRBJ1-6; the D is unclear. The CDR3 runs 13 residues. Trimming left V 1 base short and J 10 bases short, with 9 bases between. CDR1 and CDR2 from the germline V gene are SGHRS and YFSETQ. CDR3 sequence reads: CASSLRGASPLHF. CDR3 sequence (DNA): TGCGCCAGCAGCTTGAGAGGAGCATCACCCCTCCACTTT.

The chain employs TRBV29-1 and TRBJ2-7; TRBD2 aligns across 7 bases. Unmatched junction bases numbered 3, after V lost 7 bases and J lost 3 bases. The CDR3 spans 11 residues. The germline CDR1 and CDR2 sequences are SQVTM and ANQGSEA. This CDR3 reads CSAGGVYEQYF. The CDR3 region has the DNA TGCAGCGCGGGAGGAGTCTACGAGCAGTACTTC.

Details on this clone: Within the sample, other DNA sequences also encode this same CDR3. The chain links TRBV10-3 to TRBJ2-1; TRBD2 is a possible D gene (7 bases). V lost 0 bases and J lost 2, with 8 bases in between. There are 15 residues in the CDR3. Looked up from germline, CDR1 is ENHRY and CDR2 is SYGVKD. The CDR3 spells CAISESGGPYNEQFF. The DNA for the CDR3 is TGTGCCATCAGTGAGTCCGGGGGGCCCTACAATGAGCAGTTCTTC.

The chain carries TRBV5-1 and TRBJ2-7; TRBD2 matches at 7 bases. CDR1 is SGHRS, CDR2 YFSETQ, per germline. V was pared by 7 bases and J by 4 bases, with 8 bases of the junction left unmatched. There are 13 residues in the CDR3. The CDR3 DNA follows: TGCGCCAGCTACGGGGGAGGGCCGTACGAGCAGTACTTC. Amino acid sequence: CASYGGGPYEQYF. The full variable domain, completed using reference TRBV5-1 and TRBJ2-7, is KAGVTQTPRYLIKTRGQQVTLSCSPISGHRSVSWYQQTPGQGLQFLFEYFSETQRNKGNFPGRFSGRQFSNSRSEMNVSTLELGDSALYLCASYGGGPYEQYFGPGTRLTVT.

The chain joins TRBV25-1 to TRBJ2-1; D unclear. Germline V gene data show CDR1 as MGHDK and CDR2 as SYGVNS. V was shortened by 2 bases and J by 2 bases, with 4 bases between the two germline ends. This CDR3 is 13 amino acids long. CDR3 amino acids: CASSETAYNEQFF. The DNA of the CDR3 is TGTGCCAGCAGTGAAACAGCCTACAATGAGCAGTTCTTC.

The J gene is TRBJ2-7, the V gene TRBV11-3; perhaps TRBD1 as D (6 bases). Per the germline V gene, CDR1 is SGHNT and CDR2 is YENEEA. The CDR3 totals 12 residues. V was clipped by 5 bases and J by 1 base, with 6 bases between them. CDR3 loop: CASSRGSYEQYF. The CDR3 nucleotides read TGTGCCAGCAGCAGGGGGTCCTACGAGCAGTACTTC.

The rearrangement links TRBV2 to TRBJ2-2; D unresolved. The V and J ends lost 6 bases and 0 bases respectively, with 14 bases between them. CDR3 length: 16 residues. CDR1 and CDR2 from the germline V gene are SNHLY and FYNNEI. The CDR3 coding sequence is TGTGCCAGCAGCAATGATGGAGTCGCGAACACCGGGGAGCTGTTTTTT. It yields the protein CASSNDGVANTGELFF.